One and the same sample provided the 5 T cell receptor beta chains below, sequenced in a study of blood T cell repertoires in COVID-19. Clones were sequenced by immunoSEQ multiplex PCR, and TCRdb holds only the in-frame ones, with some missing. The sample includes about 140,000 clones, approximately 91% of them seen just once. Sequencing was carried out using peripheral blood. Receptors were obtained from a man in his fifties or sixties with active or convalescent COVID-19.

The chain recombines TRBV7-2 with TRBJ2-1; 10 nucleotides align to TRBD2. The length of the CDR3 is 16 residues. V shed 1 base and J 8 bases; nucleotides not matched to a gene: 8. The V gene's germline CDR1 is SGHTA and CDR2 FQGNSA. The CDR3 sequence is CASSLGVQRGGHEQFF. The CDR3 coding sequence is TGTGCCAGCAGCTTAGGGGTGCAGCGGGGGGGCCATGAGCAGTTCTTC.

This chain uses TRBV6-5 with TRBJ2-7; 12 nucleotides line up with TRBD2. There are 14 residues in the CDR3. From germline, CDR1 is MNHEY and CDR2 SVGAGI. Trimming at V came to 5 bases and at J to 3 bases, leaving 2 bases not matched to a gene. The CDR3 coding sequence is TGTGCCAGCAGTCCGGGACTAGCGGGCTACGAGCAGTACTTC. Amino acids: CASSPGLAGYEQYF.

The chain joins TRBV28 to TRBJ1-2, with TRBD1 identical over 7 bases. Germline loops: CDR1 MDHEN, CDR2 SYDVKM. The CDR3 contains 15 residues. J lost 0 bases, V lost 7 bases, and 8 bases had no gene match. CDR3 in amino acids: CASTPSGTANYGYTF. The CDR3 nucleotides are TGTGCCAGCACCCCTTCAGGGACAGCTAACTATGGCTACACCTTC.

V usage is TRBV19 and J usage is TRBJ2-7, with a weak D call TRBD1 (6 bases). Per germline, CDR1 LNHDA and CDR2 SQIVND (reference sequence). The V gene lost 5 bases and the J gene lost 2 bases, with 16 bases spanning the gap. CDR3 length: 15 amino acids. The CDR3 sequence: CASSLQGPLTYEQYF. The CDR3 nucleotides are TGTGCCAGTAGTTTACAGGGTCCTCTGACCTACGAGCAGTACTTC.

The rearrangement joins TRBV28 to TRBJ1-3; perhaps TRBD1 as D (6 bases). This CDR3 contains 14 residues. CDR1 is MDHEN and CDR2 is SYDVKM in the germline V gene. Trimming took 5 bases from V and 4 from J, leaving 12 bases between them. CDR3 sequence (DNA): TGTGCCAGCAGTCCCGTGGACAGAGGAAACACCATATATTTT. It translates to CASSPVDRGNTIYF.